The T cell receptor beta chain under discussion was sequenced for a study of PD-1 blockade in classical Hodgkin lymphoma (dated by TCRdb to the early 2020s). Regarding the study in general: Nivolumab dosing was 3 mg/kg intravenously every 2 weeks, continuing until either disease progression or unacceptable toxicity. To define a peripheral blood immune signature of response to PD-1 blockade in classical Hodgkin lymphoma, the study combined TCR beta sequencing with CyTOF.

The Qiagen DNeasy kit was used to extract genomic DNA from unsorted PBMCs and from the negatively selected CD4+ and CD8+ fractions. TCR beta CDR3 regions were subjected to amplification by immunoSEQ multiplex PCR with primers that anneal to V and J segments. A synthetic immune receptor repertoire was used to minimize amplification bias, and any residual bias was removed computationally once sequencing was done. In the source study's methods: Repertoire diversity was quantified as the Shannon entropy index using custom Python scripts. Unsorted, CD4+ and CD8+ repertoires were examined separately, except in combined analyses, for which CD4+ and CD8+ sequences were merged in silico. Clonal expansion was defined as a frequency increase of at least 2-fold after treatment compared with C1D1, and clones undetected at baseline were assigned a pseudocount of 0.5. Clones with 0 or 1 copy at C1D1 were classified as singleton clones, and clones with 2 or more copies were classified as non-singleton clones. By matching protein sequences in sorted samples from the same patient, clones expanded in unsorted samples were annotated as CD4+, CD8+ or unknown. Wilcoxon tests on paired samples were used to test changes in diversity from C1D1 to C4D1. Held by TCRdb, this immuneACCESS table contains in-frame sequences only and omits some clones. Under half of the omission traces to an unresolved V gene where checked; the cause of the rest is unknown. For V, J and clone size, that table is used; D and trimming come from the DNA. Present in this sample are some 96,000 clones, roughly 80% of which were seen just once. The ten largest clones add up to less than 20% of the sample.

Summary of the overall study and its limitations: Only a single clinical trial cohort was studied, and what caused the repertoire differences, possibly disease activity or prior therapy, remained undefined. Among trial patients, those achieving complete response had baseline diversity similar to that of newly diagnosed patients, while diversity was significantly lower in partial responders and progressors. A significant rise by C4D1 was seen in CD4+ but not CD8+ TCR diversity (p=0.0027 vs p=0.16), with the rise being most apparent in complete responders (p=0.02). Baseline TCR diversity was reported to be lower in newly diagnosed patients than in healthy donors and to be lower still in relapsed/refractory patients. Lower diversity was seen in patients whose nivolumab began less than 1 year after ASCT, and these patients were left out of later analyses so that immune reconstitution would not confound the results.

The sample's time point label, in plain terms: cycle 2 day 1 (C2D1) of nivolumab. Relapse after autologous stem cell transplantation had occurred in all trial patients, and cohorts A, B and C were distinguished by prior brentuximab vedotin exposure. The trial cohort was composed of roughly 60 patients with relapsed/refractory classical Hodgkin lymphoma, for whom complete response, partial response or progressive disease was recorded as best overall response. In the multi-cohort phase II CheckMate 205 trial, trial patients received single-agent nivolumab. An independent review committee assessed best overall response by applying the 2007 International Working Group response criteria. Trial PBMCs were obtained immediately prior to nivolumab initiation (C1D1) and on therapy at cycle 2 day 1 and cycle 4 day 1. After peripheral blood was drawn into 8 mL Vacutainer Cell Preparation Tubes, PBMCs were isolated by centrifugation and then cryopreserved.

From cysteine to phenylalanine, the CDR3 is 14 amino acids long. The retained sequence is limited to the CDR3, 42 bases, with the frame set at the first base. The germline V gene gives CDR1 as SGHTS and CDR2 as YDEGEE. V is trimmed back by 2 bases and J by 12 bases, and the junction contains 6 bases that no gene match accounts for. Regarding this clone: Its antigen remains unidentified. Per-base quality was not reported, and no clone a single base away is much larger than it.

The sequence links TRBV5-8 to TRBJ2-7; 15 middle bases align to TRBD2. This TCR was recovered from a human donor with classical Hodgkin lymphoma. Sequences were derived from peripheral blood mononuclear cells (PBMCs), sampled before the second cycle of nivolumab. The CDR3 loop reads CASSFRTSGRAAYF. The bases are TGTGCCAGCAGCTTTCGGACTAGCGGGAGGGCCGCGTACTTC.